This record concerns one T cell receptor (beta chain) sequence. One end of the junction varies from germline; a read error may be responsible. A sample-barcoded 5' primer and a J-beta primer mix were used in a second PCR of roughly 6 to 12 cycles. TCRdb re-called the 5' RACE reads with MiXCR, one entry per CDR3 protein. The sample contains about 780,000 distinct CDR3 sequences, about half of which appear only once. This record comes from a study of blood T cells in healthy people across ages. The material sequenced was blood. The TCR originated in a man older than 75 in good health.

The CDR3 nucleotides are TGTGCCAGCATGAGACTAGCGGGAGCCGATACGCGGTATTTT. Protein: CASMRLAGADTRYF. This chain links TRBV2 with TRBJ2-3; 12 nucleotides agree with TRBD2. This CDR3 comprises 14 residues. The germline CDR1 and CDR2 sequences are SNHLY and FYNNEI.